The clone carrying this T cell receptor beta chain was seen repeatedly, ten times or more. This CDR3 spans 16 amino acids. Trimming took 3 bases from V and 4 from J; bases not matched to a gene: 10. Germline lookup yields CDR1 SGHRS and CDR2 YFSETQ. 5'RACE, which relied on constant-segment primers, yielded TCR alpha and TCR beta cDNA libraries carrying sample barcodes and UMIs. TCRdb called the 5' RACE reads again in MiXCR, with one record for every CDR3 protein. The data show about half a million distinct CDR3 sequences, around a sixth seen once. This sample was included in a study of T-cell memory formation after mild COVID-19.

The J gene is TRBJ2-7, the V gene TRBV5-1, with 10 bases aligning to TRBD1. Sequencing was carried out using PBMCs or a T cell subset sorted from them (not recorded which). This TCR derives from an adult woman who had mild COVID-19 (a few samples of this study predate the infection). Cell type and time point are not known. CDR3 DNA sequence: TGCGCCAGCAGCTCCCTTCCGGGACAGGGGTCGTACGAGCAGTACTTC. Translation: CASSSLPGQGSYEQYF. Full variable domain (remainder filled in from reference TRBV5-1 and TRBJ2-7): KAGVTQTPRYLIKTRGQQVTLSCSPISGHRSVSWYQQTPGQGLQFLFEYFSETQRNKGNFPGRFSGRQFSNSRSEMNVSTLELGDSALYLCASSSLPGQGSYEQYFGPGTRLTVT.